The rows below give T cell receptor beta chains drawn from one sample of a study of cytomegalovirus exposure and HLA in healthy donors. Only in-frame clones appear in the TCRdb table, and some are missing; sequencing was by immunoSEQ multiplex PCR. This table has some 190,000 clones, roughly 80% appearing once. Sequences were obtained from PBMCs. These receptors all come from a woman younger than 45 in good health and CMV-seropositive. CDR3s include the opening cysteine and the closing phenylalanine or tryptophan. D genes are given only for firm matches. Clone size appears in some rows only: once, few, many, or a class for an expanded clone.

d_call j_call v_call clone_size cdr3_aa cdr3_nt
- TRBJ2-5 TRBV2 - CASSREETQYF TGTGCCAGCAGCCGGGAAGAGACCCAGTACTTC
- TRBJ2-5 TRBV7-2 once CASSPRVRETQYF TGTGCCAGCAGCCCCCGTGTGCGGGAGACCCAGTACTTC
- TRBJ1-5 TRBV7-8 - CFRGSSNQPQHF TGTTTTAGGGGGAGCAGCAATCAGCCCCAGCATTTT
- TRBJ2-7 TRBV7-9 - CASSLDRATDEQYF TGTGCCAGCAGCTTGGACAGAGCAACGGACGAGCAGTACTTC
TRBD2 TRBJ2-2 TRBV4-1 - CASSQDTSGRMTSGELFF TGCGCCAGCAGCCAAGATACTAGCGGGAGGATGACCTCCGGGGAGCTGTTTTTT
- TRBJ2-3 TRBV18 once CASSPSRSTDTQYF TGTGCCAGCTCACCATCCAGGAGCACAGATACGCAGTATTTT
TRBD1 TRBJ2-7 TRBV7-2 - CASSRTGQTYEQYF TGTGCCAGCAGCCGGACAGGGCAAACCTACGAGCAGTACTTC
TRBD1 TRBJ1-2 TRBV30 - CAWIHFWGQGAQNYGYTF TGTGCCTGGATCCACTTCTGGGGACAGGGGGCCCAGAACTATGGCTACACCTTC
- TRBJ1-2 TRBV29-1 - CSGLRRAGGYTF TGCAGCGGCCTTAGGAGGGCGGGAGGCTACACCTTC
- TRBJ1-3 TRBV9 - CASSVKLSGNTIYF TGTGCCAGCAGCGTCAAGCTCTCTGGAAACACCATATATTTT
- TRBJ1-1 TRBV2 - CASRVTAMNTEAFF TGTGCCAGCAGGGTGACAGCCATGAACACTGAAGCTTTCTTT
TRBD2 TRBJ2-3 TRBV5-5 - CASSGTRSGSLTDTQYF TGTGCCAGCAGCGGAACACGCAGCGGGAGTTTGACAGATACGCAGTATTTT
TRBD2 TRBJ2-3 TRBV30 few CAWTSGVGDTQYF TGTGCCTGGACTAGCGGGGTGGGAGATACGCAGTATTTT
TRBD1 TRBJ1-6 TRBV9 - CASSVGQGGSPLHF TGTGCCAGCAGCGTCGGACAGGGAGGATCACCCCTCCACTTT
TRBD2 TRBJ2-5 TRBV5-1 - CASSSTAGGETQYF TGCGCCAGCAGCTCCACAGCGGGAGGAGAGACCCAGTACTTC
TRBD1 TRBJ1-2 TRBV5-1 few CASSPEDRVYGYTF TGCGCCAGCAGCCCAGAAGACAGGGTCTATGGCTACACCTTC